The 12 T cell receptor beta chains below were found in one sample sequenced in a study of human T cells and chemical hapten exposure. A single record per CDR3 protein comes from TCRdb applying MiXCR to the RACE reads. The sample lists about 56,000 distinct CDR3 sequences; over 7.5% were seen once. Described time point: patch test 1, 2 weeks after DPC sensitization. The sample's treatment: therapeutic diphenylcyclopropenone sensitization with weekly scalp DPC. Sequences were derived from whole blood, sampled in connection with sensitization to the hapten diphenylcyclopropenone (DPC). All receptors come from a woman in her thirties or forties with alopecia areata. Some clones in this sample may be carry-over from other donors' samples.

The chain recombines TRBV5-1 with TRBJ2-4, with a weak D call TRBD1 (6 bases). With 0 bases removed from V and 8 bases from J, the gap between germline ends came to 15 bases. The CDR3 loop spans 15 amino acids. Germline CDR1 is SGHRS and CDR2 is YFSETQ. Here the CDR3 reads CASSLEGQGIDIQYF. DNA for the CDR3: TGCGCCAGCAGCTTGGAGGGTCAGGGGATTGACATTCAGTACTTC. The entire variable domain, with the rest obtained from reference TRBV5-1 and TRBJ2-4, is as follows: KAGVTQTPRYLIKTRGQQVTLSCSPISGHRSVSWYQQTPGQGLQFLFEYFSETQRNKGNFPGRFSGRQFSNSRSEMNVSTLELGDSALYLCASSLEGQGIDIQYFGAGTRLSVL.

The rearrangement joins TRBV6-2 or TRBV6-3 to TRBJ1-1; 8 bases are a match to TRBD1. The CDR3 spans 18 residues. Germline V gives CDR1 MNHEY, CDR2 SVGEGT. V trimming: 2 bases; J trimming: 0 bases; junction bases outside the gene matches: 11. In nucleotides, the CDR3 is TGTGCCAGCAGTTACCTCTTCGGACAGGGAGGGATGAACACTGAAGCTTTCTTT. This codes for CASSYLFGQGGMNTEAFF.

This clonotype occurred many times. The chain couples TRBV7-2 to TRBJ2-1, with 10 bases aligning to TRBD2. Germline V gene data show CDR1 as SGHTA and CDR2 as FQGNSA. The CDR3 sequence is 18 residues long. V was pared by 4 bases and J by 6 bases, with 15 bases of the junction left unmatched. CDR3 in DNA: TGTGCCAGCAGCTCGCCCACCGGGAGCGGGGGGGCGGTCAATGAGCAGTTCTTC. Translated: CASSSPTGSGGAVNEQFF.

This clonotype was seen repeatedly, ten times or more. The J gene is TRBJ2-7, the V gene TRBV12-3 or TRBV12-4; a weak D match, TRBD2 (5 bases). This CDR3 comprises 17 residues. Trimming pared 4 bases from V and 3 bases from J, leaving 22 bases between. The CDR3 is CASSSPAGLSRHYEQYF. The DNA for the CDR3 is TGTGCCAGCAGTTCCCCCGCTGGACTCTCTCGGCACTACGAGCAGTACTTC.

This clonotype was counted between two and nine times. This sequence joins TRBV12-3 or TRBV12-4 and TRBJ1-6; TRBD1 might be the D (5 bases). The CDR3 contains 13 residues. The V and J ends lost 4 bases and 5 bases respectively, with 6 bases between them. CDR3 bases: TGTGCCAGCAGTTGGGGCAATAATTCACCCCTCCACTTT. This codes for CASSWGNNSPLHF.

This clonotype was observed a few times. The V call is TRBV29-1, the J call TRBJ2-3; 11 bases map to TRBD2. V lost 0 bases, J lost 1 base, and 0 bases stayed unmatched. Looked up from germline, CDR1 is SQVTM and CDR2 is ANQGSEA. The CDR3 has 15 residues. CDR3 amino acids: CSVEELAGGTDTQYF. The CDR3 nucleotides are TGCAGCGTTGAAGAACTAGCGGGAGGCACAGATACGCAGTATTTT.

CDR3 coding DNA: TGTGCCAGCAGTCCCCCGGAGTATTCGGGAAACACTGAAGCTTTCTTT. Protein product: CASSPPEYSGNTEAFF. The rearrangement links TRBV12-3 or TRBV12-4 to TRBJ1-1; D not certain. This CDR3 spans 16 amino acids. V lost 5 bases to trimming and J lost 2 bases, with 18 bases between them.

The chain couples TRBV2 to TRBJ1-2; D gene unclear. Germline values: CDR1 SNHLY, CDR2 FYNNEI. The CDR3 contains 14 residues. Trimming removed 5 bases at V and 4 bases at J, with 14 bases between. CDR3 residues: CASSLDAFGYGYTF. DNA for the CDR3: TGTGCCAGCAGTCTAGACGCCTTCGGCTATGGCTACACCTTC.

The chain combines TRBV28 with TRBJ2-2; no reliable D call. The V end was cut by 10 bases, the J end by 1 base, with 4 bases between. Germline CDR1 reads MDHEN; CDR2 reads SYDVKM. CDR3 length: 11 amino acids. The CDR3 region has the DNA TGTGCCATAGAGAACACCGGGGAGCTGTTTTTT. This gives the protein CAIENTGELFF.

This clonotype was observed at least ten times. The chain combines TRBV9 with TRBJ2-3, with TRBD2 as a possible D gene (6 bases). V shed 4 bases and J shed 2 bases, with 14 bases lying between them. CDR1 SGDLS and CDR2 YYNGEE come from the germline V gene. This CDR3 contains 15 residues. This CDR3 is CASSPGLTPTDTQYF. DNA for the CDR3: TGTGCCAGCAGCCCAGGACTAACACCCACAGATACGCAGTATTTT.

The chain links TRBV12-3 or TRBV12-4 to TRBJ2-2; 8 bases align to TRBD2. V lost 3 bases and J lost 7; bases outside the gene matches: 13. The CDR3 loop spans 17 amino acids. The CDR3: CASSFTPGLDMIGELFF. The DNA for the CDR3 is TGTGCCAGCAGTTTCACCCCGGGACTAGATATGATCGGGGAGCTGTTTTTT.

This clonotype was counted ten times or more. The V and J genes are TRBV27 and TRBJ1-5; D is perhaps TRBD1 (6 bases). Trimming removed 2 bases from V and 0 bases from J, with 11 bases in between. Germline CDR1 reads MNHEY; CDR2 reads SMNVEV (reference sequence). CDR3 size: 16 residues. The DNA for the CDR3 is TGTGCCAGCAGTTTAAAAACAGGGACTAGCAATCAGCCCCAGCATTTT. It yields the protein CASSLKTGTSNQPQHF.